This T cell receptor (beta chain) is drawn from a study of blood T cell repertoires in COVID-19. At the level of the study: Sites in the United States, Italy and Spain provided acute and convalescent COVID-19 samples. Sample material is recorded as cDNA or gDNA derived from T cells, B-cell-depleted T cells, or PBMCs.

How the authors handled the data: Using reference gene primer amplification, nucleated cell counts were estimated. TCRdb keeps only in-frame clones here, not all; method: immunoSEQ multiplex PCR. V and J calls and clone size follow that table, whereas D and trimming were derived from the DNA. The sample holds over 200,000 clones, about 90% seen once. The material sequenced was peripheral blood. The receptor's source is a man aged 35-49 years with active or convalescent COVID-19.

The CDR3 loop reads CASSIGGTSGGGSYNEQFF. The CDR3 DNA reads as TGTGCCAGTAGTATAGGTGGGACTAGCGGGGGGGGCTCCTACAATGAGCAGTTCTTC. The chain joins TRBV19 to TRBJ2-1; 16 positions agree with TRBD2. V lost 1 base, J lost 0 bases, and 3 bases stayed unmatched. The CDR3 is 19 amino acids. In germline, CDR1 is LNHDA, CDR2 SQIVND (reference sequence).